This section outlines one T cell receptor (beta chain) sequence together with its context. The antigen is undetermined. Germline and junction disagree at one end, which may indicate a read error. This sample stems from a study of identical twins. Study-level results: For out-of-frame beta sequences, excess twin sharing was weaker.

The CDR3 is 12 residues long. From germline, CDR1 is ENHRY and CDR2 SYGVKD. TCRdb re-called the 5' RACE reads with MiXCR, one entry per CDR3 protein. The sample shows some 760,000 distinct CDR3 sequences, over 15% of them seen only once. The data were also submitted as part of a second study, on T cells expressing NK-cell markers. That paper adds: From sorted CD3+CD56+NKG2C+, CD3+CD56+NKG2C- and CD3+CD56-NKG2C+ T cells came the TCR beta repertoires.

The receptor was isolated from a woman between 18 and 29 years old in good health. Material for sequencing was PBMCs. The J gene is TRBJ2-7, the V gene TRBV10-3; D remains ambiguous. CDR3 sequence: CAISEVLSQPFF. Written as DNA, the CDR3 is TGTGCCATCAGTGAGGTACTTTCTCAGCCCTTCTTC.